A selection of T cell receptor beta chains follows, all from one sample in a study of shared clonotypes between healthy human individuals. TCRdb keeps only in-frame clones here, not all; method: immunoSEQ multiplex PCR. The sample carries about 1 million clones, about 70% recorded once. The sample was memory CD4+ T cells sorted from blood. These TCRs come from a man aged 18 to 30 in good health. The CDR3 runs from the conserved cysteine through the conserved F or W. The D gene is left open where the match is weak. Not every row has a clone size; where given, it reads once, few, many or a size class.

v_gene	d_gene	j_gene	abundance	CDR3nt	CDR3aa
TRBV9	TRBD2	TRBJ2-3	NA	TGTGCCAGCAGCGTACGCCCCTTAGCGGGAAGGGGAGATACGCAGTATTTT	CASSVRPLAGRGDTQYF
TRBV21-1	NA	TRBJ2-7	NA	TGTGCCAGCAGCAAAGAGCGAAGGCGCAGGGGAAGCCACGAGCAGTACTTC	CASSKERRRRGSHEQYF
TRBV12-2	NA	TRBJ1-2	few	TGTGCAAGTCGCTCTTGCCCCTCGGACAGGGATTTATGCGGCTACACCTTC	CASRSCPSDRDLCGYTF
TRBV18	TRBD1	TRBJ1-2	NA	TGTGCCAGCTCACCTTTAGGACAGGGGAGTCAAGGCTACACCTTC	CASSPLGQGSQGYTF
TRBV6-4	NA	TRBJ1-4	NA	TGTGCCAGCAGTCGTGTCAATGGCAGGGGTGATGAAAAACTGTTTTTT	CASSRVNGRGDEKLFF
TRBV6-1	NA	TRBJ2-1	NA	TGTGCCAGCAGTGGCCAGGGCCTTGGCTCCTACAATGAGCAGTTCTTC	CASSGQGLGSYNEQFF
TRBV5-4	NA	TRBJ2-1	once	TGTGCCAGCAGCTTCCCCAGGGGATACGAGCAGTTCTTC	CASSFPRGYEQFF
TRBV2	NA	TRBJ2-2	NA	TGTGCCAGCACCCTATGGGGGGGCGGGAACACCGGGGAGCTGTTTTTT	CASTLWGGGNTGELFF
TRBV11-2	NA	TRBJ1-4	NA	TGTGCCAGCAGCTTAGTAGGTGGCGATGAAAAACTGTTTTTT	CASSLVGGDEKLFF
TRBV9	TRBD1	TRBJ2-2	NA	TGTGCCAGCACCTCCCGGACAGGGGGGAACACCGGGGAGCTGTTTTTT	CASTSRTGGNTGELFF
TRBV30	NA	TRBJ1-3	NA	TGTGCCTGGAGTGGGATCTCTGGAAACACCATATATTTT	CAWSGISGNTIYF
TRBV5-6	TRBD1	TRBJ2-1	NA	TGTGCCAGCAGCTTGTTAAGTGGGACAGGATTCTACAATGAGCAGTTCTTC	CASSLLSGTGFYNEQFF
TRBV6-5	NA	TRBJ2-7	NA	TGTGCCAGCAGATCAATTAGGATGGGTTACGAGCAGTACTTC	CASRSIRMGYEQYF
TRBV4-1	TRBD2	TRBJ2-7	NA	TGCGCCAGCAGCCAAGATCGAGCGGGGGGTGCCTACGAGCAGTACTTC	CASSQDRAGGAYEQYF
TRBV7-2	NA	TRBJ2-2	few	TGTGCCAGCGAAGGGATGGGCAGGGGTAAAACCGGGGAGCTGTTTTTT	CASEGMGRGKTGELFF
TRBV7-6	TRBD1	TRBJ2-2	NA	TGTGCCAGCAGCGACCGAACTCCGGGACAGCTGAACACCGGGGAGCTGTTTTTT	CASSDRTPGQLNTGELFF
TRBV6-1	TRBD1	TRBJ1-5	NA	TGTGCCAGCAGTGGGGACCTGGACAGGGGCGGGTCGCCAGGCGATCAGCCCCAGCATTTT	CASSGDLDRGGSPGDQPQHF
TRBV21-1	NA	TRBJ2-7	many	TGTGCCAGCAATATAGGGGGACTAGCGGGAACCTCCTACGAGCAGTACTTC	CASNIGGLAGTSYEQYF
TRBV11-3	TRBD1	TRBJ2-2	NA	TGTGCCAGCAGCCCCCGACAGGGGGTAAACACCGGGGAGCTGTTTTTT	CASSPRQGVNTGELFF
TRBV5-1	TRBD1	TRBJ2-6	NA	TGCGCCAGCAGCTTGGTTACAGGGGCTGGGGCCAACGTCCTGACTTTC	CASSLVTGAGANVLTF
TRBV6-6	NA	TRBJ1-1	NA	TGTGCCAGCAGTTACTCCGTTGACATCTATGAAGCTTTCTTT	CASSYSVDIYEAFF
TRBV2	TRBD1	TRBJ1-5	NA	TGTGCCAGCAGTTCCGGGACAGAAACTCAGCCCCAGCATTTT	CASSSGTETQPQHF
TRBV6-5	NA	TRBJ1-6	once	TGTGCCAGCAGTTACTCTGGCGTGAATAATTCACCCCTCCACTTT	CASSYSGVNNSPLHF
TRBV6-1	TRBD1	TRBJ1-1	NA	TGTGCCACCGTAGGCGACAGGGCCGACACTGAAGCTTTCTTT	CATVGDRADTEAFF
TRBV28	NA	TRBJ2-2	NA	TGTGCCAGCAGTTCAACTCGGGGGGAGCTGTTTTTT	CASSSTRGELFF
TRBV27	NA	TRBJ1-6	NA	TGTGCCAGCAGTTTAGTTCTGGGTCCTCAGGGTTCACCCCTCCACTTT	CASSLVLGPQGSPLHF
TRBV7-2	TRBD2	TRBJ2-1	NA	TGTGCCAGCAGCCCGTCCCTGGGCGGGGGTCACAATGAGCAGTTCTTC	CASSPSLGGGHNEQFF
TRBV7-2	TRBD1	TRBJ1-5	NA	TGTGCCAGCAGCGCCGGGACAGGGTGGCCCCAGCATTTT	CASSAGTGWPQHF
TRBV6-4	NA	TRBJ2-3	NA	TGTGCCAGCAAAGCCCAGGGGTGGACAGATACGCAGTATTTT	CASKAQGWTDTQYF
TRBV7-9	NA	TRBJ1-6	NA	TGTGCCAGCAGCTCCGCCGGGAGCGGTTCACCCCTCCACTTT	CASSSAGSGSPLHF
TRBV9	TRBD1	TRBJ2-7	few	TGTGCCAGCAGCGCGGGACAGGGGGCGCATTACGAGCAGTACTTC	CASSAGQGAHYEQYF
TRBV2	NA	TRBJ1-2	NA	TGTGCCAGCAGGCTCCGGGGAGAGCCGGGCTACACCTTC	CASRLRGEPGYTF
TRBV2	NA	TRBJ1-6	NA	TGTGCCAGCAGGGGTTATTCACCCCTCCACTTT	CASRGYSPLHF
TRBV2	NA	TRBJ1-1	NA	TGTGCCAGCAGCCCAACTCTAACCCCGAACACTGAAGCTTTCTTT	CASSPTLTPNTEAFF
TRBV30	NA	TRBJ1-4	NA	TGTGCCTGGAGTGTATCTGGTTCGAGGGCTCCTGAAAAACTGTTTTTT	CAWSVSGSRAPEKLFF
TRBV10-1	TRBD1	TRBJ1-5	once	TGCGCCAGCAGTCCCCAGGGGGCGCAGGGCAATCAGCCCCAGCATTTT	CASSPQGAQGNQPQHF
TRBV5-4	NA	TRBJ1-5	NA	TGTGCCAGCAGCCGAAATCCAGATCAGCCCCAGCATTTT	CASSRNPDQPQHF
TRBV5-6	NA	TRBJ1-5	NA	TGTGCCAGCAGCCCCCGGCTGGACGGGCCCCAGCATTTT	CASSPRLDGPQHF